This T cell receptor (beta chain) was identified during a study of T cells in tuberculosis. Looked up from germline, CDR1 is SEHNR and CDR2 is FQNEAQ (reference sequence). With 0 bases clipped from V and 2 bases from J, the junction kept 5 bases outside the gene matches. The CDR3 loop spans 16 amino acids. The table came from immunoSEQ multiplex PCR; TCRdb's copy has only in-frame clones and leaves some out. This sample yields under 40,000 clones, of which roughly nine tenths are seen a single time; roughly 2.4% belongs to the top ten. The clonotype comes from a donor aged 10-30 years with latent tuberculosis or without tuberculosis infection. Material: PBMCs. The rearrangement uses TRBV7-9 and TRBJ1-2; 8 positions agree with TRBD1. The CDR3: CASSLASTGENYGYTF. As DNA, the CDR3 is TGTGCCAGCAGCTTAGCATCGACAGGGGAGAACTATGGCTACACCTTC.